The 15 T cell receptor beta chains below all came from one sample that was sequenced in a study of T-cell reconstitution after alpha-beta-depleted transplantation in children (dated by TCRdb to about 2016). This specimen's treatment or condition label, interpreted: allogeneic hematopoietic cell transplantation with graft depleted of TCRalphabeta T cells and CD19 B cells. The library was produced with PCR. Sequenced on an Illumina HiSeq 2500. Molecular barcoding was employed in the preparation of TCR libraries, with unique molecular identifiers being used to normalize TCRbeta repertoire quantification. TCRdb reprocessed the public reads (quality trimming at Q25 with fastp, clone calling with MiXCR) and kept in-frame beta chains. Rows with a matching CDR3 protein are joined into one entry that keeps the most common DNA and genes. The sample table records 450,000 to 550,000 distinct CDR3 sequences; more than 9.5% of these occur just once. The ten largest clones add up to around 15% of the sample.

Sequenced here: PBMCs, mostly from graft donor cells, sampled 180 days after TCRalphabeta/CD19-depleted stem cell transplant. The receptors shown here come from a female patient under 10 years old who had a stem cell transplant for aplastic anemia, so the T cells may come from the graft donor.

This clonotype was seen more than once but under ten times. This chain connects TRBV5-1 to TRBJ1-5; unclear D gene. V lost 4 bases and J lost 4, with 15 bases in between. The CDR3 loop spans 15 amino acids. In germline, CDR1 is SGHRS, CDR2 YFSETQ. The DNA of the CDR3 is TGCGCCAGCAGCCTCGGTCCCGCCGGGAATCAGCCCCAGCATTTT. This encodes CASSLGPAGNQPQHF.

This clonotype was detected many times. The CDR3 coding sequence is TGCAGTGCCTCCGTGGCCAACTATGGCTACACCTTC. This sequence encodes CSASVANYGYTF. The rearrangement uses TRBV20-1 and TRBJ1-2; D is uncertain. CDR1 DFQATT and CDR2 SNEGSKA come from the germline V gene (reference sequence). V was cut by 6 bases and J by 2 bases, with 10 bases left in between. The CDR3 runs to 12 residues.

This clonotype was observed many times. This chain links TRBV20-1 with TRBJ1-1; possible D gene TRBD1, 6 bases. This CDR3 has 15 amino acids. Germline V gene data show CDR1 as DFQATT and CDR2 as SNEGSKA (reference sequence). Trimming shortened V by 1 base and J by 3 bases, and 15 bases separated the two germline ends. The CDR3 loop reads CSARAPRGPYTEAFF. The CDR3 nucleotides read TGCAGTGCTAGAGCCCCCAGGGGCCCCTACACTGAAGCTTTCTTT.

The chain joins TRBV5-6 to TRBJ2-7; possibly TRBD2 for D (6 bases). Germline CDR1 reads SGHDT; CDR2 reads YYEEEE. The length of the CDR3 is 15 residues. Trimming cost V 5 bases and J 1 base, with 16 bases left between them. CDR3 in amino acids: CASSSGLLPSYEQYF. Here the CDR3 DNA reads TGTGCCAGCAGTTCGGGACTCTTGCCTTCCTACGAGCAGTACTTC. The whole variable domain, filled in from reference TRBV5-6 and TRBJ2-7, reads DAGVTQSPTHLIKTRGQQVTLRCSPKSGHDTVSWYQQALGQGPQFIFQYYEEEERQRGNFPDRFSGHQFPNYSSELNVNALLLGDSALYLCASSSGLLPSYEQYFGPGTRLTVT.

In the case of this clonotype: This may arise from a read error, as a much more abundant clone is one base away. The chain uses TRBV27 and TRBJ2-2; D gene unclear. The germline gives CDR1 MNHEY, CDR2 SMNVEV (reference sequence). The CDR3 sequence is 11 residues long. The V end lost 4 bases, the J end lost 5 bases, and 2 bases lay between the germline ends. CDR3 coding DNA: TGTGCCAGCAGTTGGACCGGGGAGCTGTTTTTT. Residues: CASSWTGELFF.

The sample holds many counts of this clonotype. The chain couples TRBV10-3 to TRBJ2-5, with TRBD1 matching 9 bases. The CDR3 consists of 14 residues. After removal of 4 bases from V and 3 bases from J, the junction contained 3 bases not matched to a gene. Germline loops: CDR1 ENHRY, CDR2 SYGVKD. CDR3 amino acids: CAISAGTGKETQYF. The DNA for the CDR3 is TGTGCCATCAGTGCTGGGACAGGGAAAGAGACCCAGTACTTC.

The rearrangement links TRBV7-9 to TRBJ2-5; either TRBD1 or TRBD2 may supply D (5 bases each). This CDR3 comprises 14 residues. Germline V CDR1 and CDR2: SEHNR, FQNEAQ (reference sequence). V was shortened by 3 bases and J by 7 bases, with 15 bases between the two germline ends. The CDR3 protein is CASSFPGTRGTQYF. As DNA, the CDR3 is TGTGCCAGCAGCTTTCCCGGGACCCGGGGGACCCAGTACTTC. Variable domain in full (rest from reference TRBV7-9 and TRBJ2-5): DTGVSQNPRHKITKRGQNVTFRCDPISEHNRLYWYRQTLGQGPEFLTYFQNEAQLEKSRLLSDRFSAERPKGSFSTLEIQRTEQGDSAMYLCASSFPGTRGTQYFGPGTRLLVL.

The chain combines TRBV7-2 with TRBJ2-1, with 9 bases fitting TRBD2. The CDR3 sequence is 16 residues long. V lost 5 bases to trimming and J lost 6 bases; unmatched junction nucleotides: 11. The germline gives CDR1 SGHTA, CDR2 FQGNSA. The CDR3 nucleotides read TGTGCCAGCAGCGCTATAGCGGGAGCGCCAGGCAATGAGCAGTTCTTC. Translated: CASSAIAGAPGNEQFF.

This clonotype was seen a few times. The chain carries TRBV7-2 and TRBJ2-1; D might be TRBD2 (6 bases). The V end lost 2 bases, the J end lost 7 bases, and 12 bases lay between the germline ends. This CDR3 has 14 residues. Germline CDR1 SGHTA, CDR2 FQGNSA. CDR3 sequence reads: CASSLRGTGNEQFF. The DNA for the CDR3 is TGTGCCAGCAGCTTACGCGGGACGGGGAATGAGCAGTTCTTC.

The rearrangement links TRBV5-1 to TRBJ2-7, with 10 nucleotides matching TRBD1. This CDR3 is 18 amino acids long. With 0 bases clipped from V and 1 base from J, the junction kept 10 bases outside the gene matches. Germline assignment: CDR1 SGHRS and CDR2 YFSETQ. The CDR3 here is CASSLGIKDRGTSYEQYF. CDR3 nucleotides: TGCGCCAGCAGCTTGGGCATCAAGGACAGGGGGACATCCTACGAGCAGTACTTC.

This clonotype appeared many times. The rearrangement uses TRBV18 and TRBJ2-3; no firm D call. The CDR3 has 13 residues. Germline V gene data show CDR1 as KGHSH and CDR2 as LQKENI. Trimming took 5 bases from V and 0 from J, leaving 6 bases between them. CDR3 loop: CASSYPSTDTQYF. In nucleotides, the CDR3 is TGTGCCAGCTCATATCCTAGCACAGATACGCAGTATTTT.

This clonotype was picked up a small number of times. This rearrangement joins TRBV4-2 to TRBJ2-2; the match to TRBD2 covers 12 bases. The length of the CDR3 is 15 residues. CDR1 LGHNA and CDR2 YNFKEQ come from the germline V gene. J lost 6 bases, V lost 4 bases, and 3 bases had no gene match. The CDR3 coding sequence is TGTGCCAGCAGCCCTAGCGGGGGGGAAGCCGGGGAGCTGTTTTTT. Amino acids: CASSPSGGEAGELFF.

The chain is built from TRBV28 and TRBJ1-3; no clear D. The CDR3 has 13 residues. Germline V gene sequence: CDR1 MDHEN, CDR2 SYDVKM. Trimming stripped 6 bases from V and 2 bases from J, with 8 bases between. CDR3 nucleotides: TGTGCCAGCAGCCTCTTCACTGGAAACACCATATATTTT. It encodes CASSLFTGNTIYF. Looking up the rest from reference TRBV28 and TRBJ1-3 gives the full variable domain: DVKVTQSSRYLVKRTGEKVFLECVQDMDHENMFWYRQDPGLGLRLIYFSYDVKMKEKGDIPEGYSVSREKKERFSLILESASTNQTSMYLCASSLFTGNTIYFGEGSWLTVV.

The chain combines TRBV12-3 or TRBV12-4 with TRBJ1-2; D unresolved. Trimming pared 3 bases from V and 4 bases from J, leaving 6 bases between. The CDR3 has 12 residues. The CDR3 DNA is TGTGCCAGCAGTTTCTGGGGCTATGGCTACACCTTC. This translates into CASSFWGYGYTF.

The CDR3 loop reads CSALGHPYNEQFF. The CDR3 DNA reads TGCAGTGCCCTTGGACACCCCTACAATGAGCAGTTCTTC. This chain joins TRBV20-1 and TRBJ2-1, with a weak D call TRBD1 (5 bases). CDR3 size: 13 residues. Germline CDR1 is DFQATT and CDR2 is SNEGSKA (reference sequence). V was pared by 6 bases and J by 2 bases, with 11 bases between.